What follows describes a single T cell receptor beta chain. Its matching antigen is unknown. Roughly 27,000 T cell genomes, or around 0.2 ug DNA, went into the sorted-subset replicate PCRs. Profiled with immunoSEQ multiplex PCR; TCRdb holds only in-frame clones, not every one. Here the sample spans 600,000 to 800,000 clones, just under 75% being singletons. The source of the sample is a study of shared clonotypes between healthy human individuals. Study in general: Donor composition was two women and three men, aged 18 to 49. Findings and caveats of the study: Despite large depth, sorted-subset datasets appeared incompletely sequenced.

Germline CDR1 and CDR2: LNHDA and SQIVND (reference sequence). This CDR3 contains 14 residues. V was pared by 3 bases and J by 3 bases, with 9 bases between. The sample consisted of memory CD4+ T cells sorted from blood. Subset defined: CD45RA-negative fraction. The sequence derives from a woman in her 30s in good health. This chain uses TRBV19 with TRBJ1-5; weak D call: TRBD1 (6 bases). The DNA for the CDR3 is TGTGCCAGTAGTATCCCAGGGGTCAATCAGCCCCAGCATTTT. This gives the protein CASSIPGVNQPQHF.